This T cell receptor beta chain comes out of a study of identical twins. Study-level points and caveats: Because invariant MAIT and iNKT cells could be present, zero-insertion analyses could be partly confounded.

TCRdb fed the 5' RACE reads into MiXCR, producing one record per CDR3 protein. The sample shows fewer than 900,000 distinct CDR3 sequences, over 20% of them seen only once. CDR1 is SQVTM, CDR2 ANQGSEA, per germline. This CDR3 contains 13 residues. Trimming took 7 bases from V and 1 from J, leaving 14 bases between them. Concerning this clonotype itself: Its antigen remains unknown.

The same data also contributed to another study, on T cells expressing NK-cell markers. That report notes: The leading position in the CD3+CD56-NKG2C+ fraction of a handful of donors also went to these clonotypes.

This TCR was sampled from a woman between 18 and 29 years old in good health. The chain couples TRBV29-1 to TRBJ2-7, with D possibly matching TRBD2 (6 bases). Material for sequencing was PBMCs. CDR3 amino acids: CSASASASYEQYF. For the CDR3, the DNA is TGCAGCGCCTCCGCTAGCGCTTCCTACGAGCAGTACTTC.